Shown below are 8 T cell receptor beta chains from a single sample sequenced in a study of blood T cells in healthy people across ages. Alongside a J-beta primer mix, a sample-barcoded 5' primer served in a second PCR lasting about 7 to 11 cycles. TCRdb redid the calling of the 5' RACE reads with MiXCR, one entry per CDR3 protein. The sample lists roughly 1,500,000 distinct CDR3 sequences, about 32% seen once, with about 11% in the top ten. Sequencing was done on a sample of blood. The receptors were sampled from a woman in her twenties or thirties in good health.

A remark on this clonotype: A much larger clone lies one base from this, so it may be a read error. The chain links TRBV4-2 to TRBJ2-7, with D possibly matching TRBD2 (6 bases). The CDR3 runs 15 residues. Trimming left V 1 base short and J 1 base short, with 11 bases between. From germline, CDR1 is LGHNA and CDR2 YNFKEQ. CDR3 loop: CASSQGWEVSYEQYF. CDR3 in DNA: TGTGCCAGCAGCCAAGGGTGGGAGGTGTCCTACGAGCAGTACTTC.

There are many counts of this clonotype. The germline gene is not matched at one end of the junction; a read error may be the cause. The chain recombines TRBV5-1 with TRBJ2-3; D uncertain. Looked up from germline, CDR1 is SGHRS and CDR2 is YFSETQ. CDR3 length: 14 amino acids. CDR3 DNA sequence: TGTGCCAGCAGCTTAGGCTCTAACACAGATACGCAGTATTTT. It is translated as CASSLGSNTDTQYF.

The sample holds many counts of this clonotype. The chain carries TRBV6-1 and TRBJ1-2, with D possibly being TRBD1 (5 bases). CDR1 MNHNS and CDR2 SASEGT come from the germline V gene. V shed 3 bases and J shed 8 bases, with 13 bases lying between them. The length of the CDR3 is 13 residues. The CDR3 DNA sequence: TGTGCCAGCAGTGACGAGGGGCCTCAAGGCTACACCTTC. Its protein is CASSDEGPQGYTF.

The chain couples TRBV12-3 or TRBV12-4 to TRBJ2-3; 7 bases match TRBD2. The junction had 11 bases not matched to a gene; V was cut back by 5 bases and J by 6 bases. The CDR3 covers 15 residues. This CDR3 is CASSGGGLGADTQYF. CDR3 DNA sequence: TGTGCCAGCAGTGGCGGGGGTCTTGGAGCGGATACGCAGTATTTT.

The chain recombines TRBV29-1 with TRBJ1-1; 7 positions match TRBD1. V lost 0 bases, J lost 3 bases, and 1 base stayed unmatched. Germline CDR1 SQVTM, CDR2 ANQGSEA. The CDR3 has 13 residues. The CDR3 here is CSVEEGQYTEAFF. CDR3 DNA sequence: TGCAGCGTTGAAGAGGGACAGTACACTGAAGCTTTCTTT.

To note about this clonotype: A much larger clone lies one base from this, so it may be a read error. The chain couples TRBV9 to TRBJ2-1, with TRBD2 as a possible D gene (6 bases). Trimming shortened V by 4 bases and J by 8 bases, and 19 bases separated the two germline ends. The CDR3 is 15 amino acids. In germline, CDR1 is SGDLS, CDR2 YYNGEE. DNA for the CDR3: TGTGCCAGCAGCCCGGGACTGTATTCCGCCCATGAGCAGTTCTTC. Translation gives CASSPGLYSAHEQFF.

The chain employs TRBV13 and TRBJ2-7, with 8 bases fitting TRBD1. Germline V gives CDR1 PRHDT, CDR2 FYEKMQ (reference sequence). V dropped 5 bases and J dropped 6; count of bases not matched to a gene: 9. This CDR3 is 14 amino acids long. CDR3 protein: CASSPDRVSGEQYF. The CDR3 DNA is TGTGCCAGCAGCCCGGACAGGGTTAGCGGCGAGCAGTACTTC.

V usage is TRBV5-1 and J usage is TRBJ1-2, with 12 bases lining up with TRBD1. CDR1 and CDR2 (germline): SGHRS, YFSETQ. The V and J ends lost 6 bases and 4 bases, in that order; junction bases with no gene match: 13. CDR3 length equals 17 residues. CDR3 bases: TGCGCCAGCAACTCGACGGGACAGGGGGCGCCTCTCTATGGCTACACCTTC. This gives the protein CASNSTGQGAPLYGYTF. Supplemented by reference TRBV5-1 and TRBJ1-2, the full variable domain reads KAGVTQTPRYLIKTRGQQVTLSCSPISGHRSVSWYQQTPGQGLQFLFEYFSETQRNKGNFPGRFSGRQFSNSRSEMNVSTLELGDSALYLCASNSTGQGAPLYGYTFGSGTRLTVV.